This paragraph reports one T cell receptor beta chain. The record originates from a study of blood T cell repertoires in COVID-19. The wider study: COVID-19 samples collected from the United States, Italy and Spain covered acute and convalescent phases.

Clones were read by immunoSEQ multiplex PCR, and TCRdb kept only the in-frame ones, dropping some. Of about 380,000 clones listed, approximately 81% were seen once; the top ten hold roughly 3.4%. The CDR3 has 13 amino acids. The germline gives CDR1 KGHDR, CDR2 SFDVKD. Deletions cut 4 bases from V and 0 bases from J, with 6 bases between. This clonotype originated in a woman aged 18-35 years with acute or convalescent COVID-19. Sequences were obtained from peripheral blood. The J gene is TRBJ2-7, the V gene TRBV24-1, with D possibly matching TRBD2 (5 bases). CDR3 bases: TGTGCCACCAGTGACACTAGCTCCTACGAGCAGTACTTC. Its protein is CATSDTSSYEQYF.